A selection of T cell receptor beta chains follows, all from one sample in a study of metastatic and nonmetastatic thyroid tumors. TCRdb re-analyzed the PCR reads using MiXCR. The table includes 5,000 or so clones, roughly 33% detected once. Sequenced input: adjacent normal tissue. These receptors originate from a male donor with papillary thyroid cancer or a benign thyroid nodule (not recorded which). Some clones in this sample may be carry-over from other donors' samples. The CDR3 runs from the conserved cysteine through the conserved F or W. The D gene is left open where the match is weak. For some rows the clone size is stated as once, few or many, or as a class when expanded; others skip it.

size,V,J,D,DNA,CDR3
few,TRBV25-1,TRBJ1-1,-,TGTGCCAGCAGTGAAGGGGCGGAAAACACTGAAGCTTTCTTT,CASSEGAENTEAFF
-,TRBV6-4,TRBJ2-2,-,TGTGCCAGCAGTGAAGCGAACACCGGGGAGCTGTTTTTT,CASSEANTGELFF
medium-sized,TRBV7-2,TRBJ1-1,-,TGTGCCAGCAGCTTAGGCCAGGGCGGTGAAGCTTTCTTT,CASSLGQGGEAFF
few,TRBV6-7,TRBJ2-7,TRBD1,TGTGCCAGCAGTTACTCGGGACCGGGACAGGGGGTATTCTTGCAGTACTTC,CASSYSGPGQGVFLQYF
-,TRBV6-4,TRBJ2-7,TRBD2,TGTGCCAGCATTCCCGGACTAGCGTCTCTCTCCTACGAGCAGTACTTC,CASIPGLASLSYEQYF
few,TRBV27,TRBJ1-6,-,TGTGCCAGCAGGGGGCCGGGACGGCTTACTTCACCCCTCCACTTT,CASRGPGRLTSPLHF
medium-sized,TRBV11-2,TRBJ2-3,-,TGTGCCAGCAGCTTAGTAGCACCACCCACAGATACGCAGTATTTT,CASSLVAPPTDTQYF
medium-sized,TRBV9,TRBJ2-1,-,TGTGCCAGCAGCGCCTACAGCAATGAGCAGTTCTTC,CASSAYSNEQFF
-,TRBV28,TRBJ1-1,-,TGTGCCAGCAGTTCGTTGGAGAACACTGAAGCTTTCTTT,CASSSLENTEAFF
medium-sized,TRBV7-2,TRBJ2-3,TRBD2,TGTGCCAGCAGTCAAAGCGGGAGGATTTCAGATACGCAGTATTTT,CASSQSGRISDTQYF
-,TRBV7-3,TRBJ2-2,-,TGTGCCAGCAGCTTAGGCCAGGGTGGGACCGGGGAGCTGTTTTTT,CASSLGQGGTGELFF
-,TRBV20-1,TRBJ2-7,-,TGCAGTGCTAGTTTCATGAGAGGCCACGAGCAGTACTTC,CSASFMRGHEQYF
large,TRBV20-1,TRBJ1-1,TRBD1,TGCAGTGCTAGATCCCCTTGGGGACAGGGGGCGCTTAGTGCTGAAGCTTTCTTT,CSARSPWGQGALSAEAFF
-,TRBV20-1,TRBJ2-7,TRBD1,TGCAGTGCTTTCTCACAGGGGGGAAACTCCTACGAGCAGTACTTC,CSAFSQGGNSYEQYF
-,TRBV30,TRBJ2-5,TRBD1,TGTGCCTGGAGTGCGTACCGGACAGGGGGAGGAGAGACCCAGTACTTC,CAWSAYRTGGGETQYF
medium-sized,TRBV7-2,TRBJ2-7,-,TGTGCCAGCAGCTTATCTTCAACCCACGAGCAGTACTTC,CASSLSSTHEQYF
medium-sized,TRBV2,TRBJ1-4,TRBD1,TGTGCCAGCAGGCCCGGGACAGGGTACGGGGGTGAAAAACTGTTTTTT,CASRPGTGYGGEKLFF
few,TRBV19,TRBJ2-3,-,TGTGCCAGTTCCCAACTACTCGGATACACAGATACGCAGTATTTT,CASSQLLGYTDTQYF
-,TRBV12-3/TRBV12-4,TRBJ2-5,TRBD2,TGTGCCAGCAGTTTTCGGGGGGGCCAAGAGACCCAGTACTTC,CASSFRGGQETQYF
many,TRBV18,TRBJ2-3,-,TGTGCCAGCTCACCCTACACAGATACGCAGTATTTT,CASSPYTDTQYF
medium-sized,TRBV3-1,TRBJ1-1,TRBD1,TGTGCCAGCAGCCAAAGTGCAGGGGGCGGAACTGAAGCTTTCTTT,CASSQSAGGGTEAFF
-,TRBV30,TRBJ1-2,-,TGTGCCTGGAGCTTTTACTATGGCTACACCTTC,CAWSFYYGYTF
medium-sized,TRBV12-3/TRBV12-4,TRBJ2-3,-,TGTGCCAGCACCCAGCTTAGCACAGATACGCAGTATTTT,CASTQLSTDTQYF
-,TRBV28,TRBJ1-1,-,TGTGCCAGCACCTTGGACAGATTCGAAGCTTTCTTT,CASTLDRFEAFF
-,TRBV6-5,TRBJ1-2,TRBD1,TGTGCCAGCAGTTTCGGGACAGGCTATGGCTACACCTTC,CASSFGTGYGYTF
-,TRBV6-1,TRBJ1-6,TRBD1,TGTGCCAGCAGTGTCTCAGGGGGCATTTCACCCCTCCACTTT,CASSVSGGISPLHF
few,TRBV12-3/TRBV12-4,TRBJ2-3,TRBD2,TGTGCCAGCAGCAACGGACTAGCGGGAGCAGATACGCAGTATTTT,CASSNGLAGADTQYF
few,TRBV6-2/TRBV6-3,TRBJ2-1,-,TGTGCCAGCAGGAGGGCGGATGAGGGGCCACGGAATGAGCAGTTCTTC,CASRRADEGPRNEQFF
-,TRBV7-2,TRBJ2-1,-,TGTGCCAGCAGCTTAGACCCAGCCAGGAAGGAGCAGTTCTTC,CASSLDPARKEQFF
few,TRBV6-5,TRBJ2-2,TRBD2,TGTGCCAGCAGTTTGTCCCCCCCGGGACTAGCGAACACCGGGGAGCTGTTTTTT,CASSLSPPGLANTGELFF
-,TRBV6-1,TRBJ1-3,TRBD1,TGTGCCACCTCAGGGGGCTTCTCTGGAAACACCATATATTTT,CATSGGFSGNTIYF
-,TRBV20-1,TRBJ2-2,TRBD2,TGCAGTGCTAGTTTGGGTAGCGGGAGTATCGGGGAGCTGTTTTTT,CSASLGSGSIGELFF
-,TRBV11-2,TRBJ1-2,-,TGTGCCAGCAGATGGGCGGCGGACTATGGCTACACCTTC,CASRWAADYGYTF
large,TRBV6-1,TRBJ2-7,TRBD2,TGTGCCAGCAGCCCCTACGGGGGGGGGGTCAGCGAGCAGTACTTC,CASSPYGGGVSEQYF
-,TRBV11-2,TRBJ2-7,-,TGTGCCAGCAGGATTTTCGACGAGCAGTACTTC,CASRIFDEQYF
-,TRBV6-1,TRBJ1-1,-,TGTGCCAGCAGTGAAATGGACCAGGCTGCTGAAGCTTTCTTT,CASSEMDQAAEAFF
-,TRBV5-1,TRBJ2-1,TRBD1,TGCGCCAGCAGCTTCGAAGGACAGGGATACAATGAGCAGTTCTTC,CASSFEGQGYNEQFF
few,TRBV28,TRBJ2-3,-,TGTGCCAGCAGTCCTCGGGGCAGCCCTACAGATACGCAGTATTTT,CASSPRGSPTDTQYF
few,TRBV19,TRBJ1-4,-,TGTGCCAGTAGTCGTCGGGATGAAAAACTGTTTTTT,CASSRRDEKLFF
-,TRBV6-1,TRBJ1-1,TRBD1,TGTACCAGCAGTCTCGAGACAGGGGCTGCTGATACTGAAGCTTTCTTT,CTSSLETGAADTEAFF